The clone carrying this TCR beta chain was recorded at least ten times. Template switching by 5'RACE produced TCR cDNA, adding a universal primer site and UMIs. MiXCR, applied by TCRdb to the 5' RACE reads, yields one record per CDR3 protein. The data show under 50,000 distinct CDR3 sequences, 5.5% to 8% seen once. Germline V CDR1 and CDR2: SGHDT, YYEEEE. The CDR3 length is 14 residues. Trimming took 1 base from V and 6 from J, leaving 12 bases between them. This sample was taken from a study of T cells after yellow fever vaccination. Study conclusions and caveats: Only a small proportion of the clonotypes turned up in both the CD4 and the CD8 compartments, likely arising from convergent recombination. Reappearance after the booster was seen for most primary-vaccination clones, at 95% to 97% CD4 and 70% to 90% CD8.

The TCR was taken from a young man who received the YFV17D yellow fever vaccine. Specimen: PBMCs, either bulk or a sorted T-cell subset (CD4+, CD8+, memory, or dextramer-sorted; not recorded which), collected 45 days after the yellow fever booster vaccination. The gene calls are TRBV5-6 and TRBJ2-3, with no clear D. This CDR3 is CASSLRLISDTQYF. The CDR3 coding sequence is TGTGCCAGCAGCTTGAGGCTAATTTCCGATACGCAGTATTTT.